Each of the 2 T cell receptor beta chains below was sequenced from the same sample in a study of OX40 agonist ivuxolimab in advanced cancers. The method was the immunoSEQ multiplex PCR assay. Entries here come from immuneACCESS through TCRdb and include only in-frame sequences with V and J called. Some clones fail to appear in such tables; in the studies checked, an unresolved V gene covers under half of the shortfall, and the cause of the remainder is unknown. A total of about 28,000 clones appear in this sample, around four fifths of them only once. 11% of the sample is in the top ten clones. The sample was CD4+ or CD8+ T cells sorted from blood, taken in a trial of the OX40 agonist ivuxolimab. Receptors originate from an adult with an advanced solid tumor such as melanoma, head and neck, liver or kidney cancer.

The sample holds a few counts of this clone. Here the CDR3 reads CASRAGPTYEQYF. For the CDR3, the DNA is TGTGCCAGTAGGGCAGGGCCAACCTACGAGCAGTACTTC. The chain recombines TRBV19 with TRBJ2-7; maybe TRBD1 (5 bases). The CDR3 totals 13 residues. V was cut by 6 bases and J by 2 bases, with 11 bases left in between. Looked up from germline, CDR1 is LNHDA and CDR2 is SQIVND (reference sequence).

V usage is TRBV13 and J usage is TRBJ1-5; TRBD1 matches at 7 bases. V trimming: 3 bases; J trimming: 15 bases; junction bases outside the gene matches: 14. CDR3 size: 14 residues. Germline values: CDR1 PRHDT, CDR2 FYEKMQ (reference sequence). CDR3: CASSFSGQAWAVHF. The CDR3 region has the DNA TGTGCCAGCAGCTTTTCCGGACAGGCCTGGGCGGTGCATTTT.